This T cell receptor beta chain was profiled in a study of human T cells and chemical hapten exposure. TCRdb re-derived calls from the RACE reads in MiXCR, one entry per CDR3 protein. The table has approximately 84,000 distinct CDR3 sequences, roughly 10% seen once. Trimming left V 4 bases short and J 4 bases short, with 7 bases between. The germline CDR1 and CDR2 sequences are MNHEY and SVGEGT. The CDR3 is made up of 12 amino acids. Time point here: patch test 2, 6 weeks after DPC sensitization. The sample's treatment: therapeutic diphenylcyclopropenone sensitization with weekly scalp DPC. The source is a woman in her twenties or thirties with alopecia areata. Some clones in this sample may be carry-over from other donors' samples. The sequencing here drew on whole blood, taken in connection with sensitization to the hapten diphenylcyclopropenone (DPC). This chain joins TRBV6-2 or TRBV6-3 and TRBJ1-2; D gene ambiguous. The CDR3 is CASSSDTYGYTF. CDR3 sequence (DNA): TGTGCCAGCAGTTCTGACACCTATGGCTACACCTTC.